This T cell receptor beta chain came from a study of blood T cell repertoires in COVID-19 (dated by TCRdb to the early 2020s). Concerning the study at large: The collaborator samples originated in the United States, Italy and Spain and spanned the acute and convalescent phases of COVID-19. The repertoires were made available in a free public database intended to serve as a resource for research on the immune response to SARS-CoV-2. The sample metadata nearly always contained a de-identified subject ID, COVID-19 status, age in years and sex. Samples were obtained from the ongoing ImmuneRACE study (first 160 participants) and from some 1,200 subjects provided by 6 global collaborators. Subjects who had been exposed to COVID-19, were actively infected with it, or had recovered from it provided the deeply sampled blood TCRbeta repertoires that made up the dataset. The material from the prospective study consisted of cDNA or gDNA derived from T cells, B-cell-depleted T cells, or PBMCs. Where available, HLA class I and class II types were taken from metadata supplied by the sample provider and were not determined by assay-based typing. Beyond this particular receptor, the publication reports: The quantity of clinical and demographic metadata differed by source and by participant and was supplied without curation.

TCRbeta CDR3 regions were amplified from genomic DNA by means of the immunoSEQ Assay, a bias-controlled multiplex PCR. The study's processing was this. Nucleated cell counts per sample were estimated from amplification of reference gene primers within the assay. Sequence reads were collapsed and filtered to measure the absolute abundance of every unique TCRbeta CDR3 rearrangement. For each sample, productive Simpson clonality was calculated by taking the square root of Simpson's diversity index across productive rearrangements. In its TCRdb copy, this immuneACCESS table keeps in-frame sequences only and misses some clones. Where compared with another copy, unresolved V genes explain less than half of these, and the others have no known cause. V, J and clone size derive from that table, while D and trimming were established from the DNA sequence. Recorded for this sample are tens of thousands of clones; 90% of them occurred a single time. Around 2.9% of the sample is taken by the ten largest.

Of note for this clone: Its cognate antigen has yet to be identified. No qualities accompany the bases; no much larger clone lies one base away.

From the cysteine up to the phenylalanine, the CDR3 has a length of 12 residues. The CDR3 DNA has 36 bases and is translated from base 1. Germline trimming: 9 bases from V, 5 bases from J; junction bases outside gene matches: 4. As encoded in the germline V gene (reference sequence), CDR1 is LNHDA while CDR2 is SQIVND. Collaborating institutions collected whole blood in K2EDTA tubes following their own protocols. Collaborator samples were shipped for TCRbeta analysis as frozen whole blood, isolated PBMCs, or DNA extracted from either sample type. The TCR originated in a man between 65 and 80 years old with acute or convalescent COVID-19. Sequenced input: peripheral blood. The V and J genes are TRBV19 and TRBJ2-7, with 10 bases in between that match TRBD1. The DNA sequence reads TGTGCCAGCAAGGGACAGGGGAACGAGCAGTACTTC. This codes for CASKGQGNEQYF.